Listed here are 10 T cell receptor beta chains from one sample, sequenced in a study of patients and donors after allogeneic stem cell transplantation. TCRdb re-analysed the RT-PCR reads in MiXCR, keeping a single row per CDR3 protein. This sample has approximately 170,000 distinct CDR3 sequences; approximately 30% occur once, and the top ten carry less than 3.5%. The sequenced material came from blood, either unsorted or a sorted T cell fraction (not recorded which). The receptor set was obtained from a human donor who was either an allogeneic HSCT recipient or a stem cell or donor lymphocyte infusion donor (not recorded which). It is not recorded whose cells these are; they may come from a transplant donor.

This clonotype came up once. The rearrangement uses TRBV20-1 and TRBJ2-7; D gene uncertain. Germline CDR1 DFQATT, CDR2 SNEGSKA (reference sequence). The CDR3 contains 12 residues. V lost 0 bases to trimming and J lost 3 bases, with 6 bases between them. The CDR3 bases are TGCAGTGCTAGAGATAGGGACTACGAGCAGTACTTC. Protein: CSARDRDYEQYF.

This chain joins TRBV7-8 and TRBJ2-5; D is ambiguous. This CDR3 contains 14 residues. In germline, CDR1 is SGHVS, CDR2 FQNEAQ. Trimming removed 0 bases at V and 5 bases at J, with 10 bases between. The CDR3 protein is CASSLARLRETQYF. The CDR3 coding sequence is TGTGCCAGCAGCTTAGCCCGTCTTAGGGAGACCCAGTACTTC.

This chain links TRBV5-6 with TRBJ1-5; D is undetermined. Germline CDR1 is SGHDT and CDR2 is YYEEEE. The CDR3 has 14 amino acids. The V end lost 0 bases, the J end lost 1 base, and 5 bases lay between the germline ends. The CDR3 is CASSLAPSNQPQHF. The CDR3 DNA follows: TGTGCCAGCAGCTTGGCTCCCAGCAATCAGCCCCAGCATTTT.

This clonotype was detected a few times. The rearrangement uses TRBV18 and TRBJ2-3; possibly TRBD2 for D (6 bases). CDR3 length equals 14 residues. CDR1 and CDR2 from the germline V gene are KGHSH and LQKENI. Trimming stripped 3 bases from V and 2 bases from J, with 9 bases between. CDR3 coding DNA: TGTGCCAGCTCACCCGGACTACTCACAGATACGCAGTATTTT. It yields the protein CASSPGLLTDTQYF.

The chain combines TRBV6-5 with TRBJ1-6; TRBD1 might be the D (6 bases). V was shortened by 1 base and J by 5 bases, with 18 bases between the two germline ends. The CDR3 runs to 18 residues. CDR1 is MNHEY and CDR2 is SVGAGI in the germline V gene. CDR3 nucleotides: TGTGCCAGCAGTTACTTGGCTGGGTACAGGGCTCATAATTCACCCCTCCACTTT. Protein: CASSYLAGYRAHNSPLHF.

V gene TRBV27 combines with J gene TRBJ2-2; TRBD1 might be the D (6 bases). Trimming shortened V by 6 bases and J by 5 bases, and 13 bases separated the two germline ends. CDR1 and CDR2 from the germline V gene are MNHEY and SMNVEV (reference sequence). There are 14 residues in the CDR3. Here the CDR3 reads CASRGLGGTGELFF. CDR3 DNA: TGTGCCAGCAGAGGTCTAGGGGGAACCGGGGAGCTGTTTTTT.

The chain combines TRBV3-1 with TRBJ1-2, with D possibly being TRBD1 (5 bases). Germline CDR1 is LGHDT and CDR2 is YNNKEL (reference sequence). This CDR3 has 13 residues. Trimming removed 0 bases from V and 5 bases from J, with 7 bases in between. CDR3 in amino acids: CASSQEGVYGYTF. For the CDR3, the DNA is TGTGCCAGCAGCCAAGAGGGGGTTTATGGCTACACCTTC.

The chain couples TRBV7-9 to TRBJ2-5; weak D call: TRBD1 (5 bases). The CDR3 extends over 14 amino acids. Germline lookup yields CDR1 SEHNR and CDR2 FQNEAQ (reference sequence). Trimming left V 6 bases short and J 2 bases short, with 13 bases between. The CDR3 DNA is TGTGCCAGCAGACTCTCCCAGGGACAAGAGACCCAGTACTTC. This translates into CASRLSQGQETQYF.

A few counts support this clonotype. The chain has TRBV12-3 or TRBV12-4 and TRBJ2-4; TRBD2 aligns across 7 bases. J was trimmed by 4 bases and V by 3 bases; bases with no gene match: 6. The length of the CDR3 is 15 residues. CDR3 sequence: CASSLPSGKKNIQYF. CDR3 bases: TGTGCCAGCAGTTTGCCCAGCGGGAAAAAAAACATTCAGTACTTC.

The J gene is TRBJ1-1, the V gene TRBV18, with no clear D. The length of the CDR3 is 15 residues. The germline V gene has CDR1 KGHSH and CDR2 LQKENI. V was trimmed by 6 bases and J by 4 bases, leaving 18 bases between them. CDR3: CASSDRHGQSTEAFF. In DNA form, the CDR3 reads TGTGCCAGCTCTGACCGACACGGGCAGTCCACTGAAGCTTTCTTT.